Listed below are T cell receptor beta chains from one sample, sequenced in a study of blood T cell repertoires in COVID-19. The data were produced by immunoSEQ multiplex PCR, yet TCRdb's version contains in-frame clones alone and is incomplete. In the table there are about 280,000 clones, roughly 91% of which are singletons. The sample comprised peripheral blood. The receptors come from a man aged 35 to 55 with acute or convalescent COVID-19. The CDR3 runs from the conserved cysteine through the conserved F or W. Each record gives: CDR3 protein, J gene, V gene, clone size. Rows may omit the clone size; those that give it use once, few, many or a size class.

CDR3: CATSRDPAADEQYF; J: TRBJ2-7; V: TRBV15; size: NA
CDR3: CASSLGSGGKNIQYF; J: TRBJ2-4; V: TRBV5-1; size: NA
CDR3: CADTSGGYGNQPQHF; J: TRBJ1-5; V: TRBV6-5; size: NA
CDR3: CSVGQSLRSPLHF; J: TRBJ1-6; V: TRBV29-1; size: NA
CDR3: CATQGGNNEKLFF; J: TRBJ1-4; V: TRBV28; size: NA
CDR3: CASSLRRDTGELFF; J: TRBJ2-2; V: TRBV27; size: NA
CDR3: CAWSVMTGTPYGYTF; J: TRBJ1-2; V: TRBV30; size: once
CDR3: CASSFNRGGKLFF; J: TRBJ1-4; V: TRBV12-3/TRBV12-4; size: NA
CDR3: CASSLWERAQYF; J: TRBJ2-5; V: TRBV12-3/TRBV12-4; size: NA
CDR3: CASSTGQATNEKLFF; J: TRBJ1-4; V: TRBV19; size: NA
CDR3: CASSLLGTGGGYTF; J: TRBJ1-2; V: TRBV3-1/TRBV3-2; size: NA
CDR3: CASSPGQGYNSPLHF; J: TRBJ1-6; V: TRBV4-1; size: NA
CDR3: CASSLPGSGANVLTF; J: TRBJ2-6; V: TRBV5-4; size: NA
CDR3: CASSRPGGNQPQHF; J: TRBJ1-5; V: TRBV6-6; size: NA
CDR3: CASSFSRVYNSPLHF; J: TRBJ1-6; V: TRBV28; size: once
CDR3: CASSLWGGGTEAFF; J: TRBJ1-1; V: TRBV23-1; size: NA
CDR3: CAWSQQGGQPQHF; J: TRBJ1-5; V: TRBV30; size: NA
CDR3: CASSREPTGGYSPLHF; J: TRBJ1-6; V: TRBV5-4; size: NA
CDR3: CASSQDGVRGHTDTQYF; J: TRBJ2-3; V: TRBV4-1; size: NA
CDR3: CAWRSRGTGELFF; J: TRBJ2-2; V: TRBV30; size: NA
CDR3: CASSPGQSHEQYF; J: TRBJ2-7; V: TRBV18; size: few
CDR3: CATSRGSSGNTIYF; J: TRBJ1-3; V: TRBV15; size: NA
CDR3: CASSVGVVGQATHEQYF; J: TRBJ2-7; V: TRBV9; size: NA
CDR3: CASSLAGPFQYF; J: TRBJ2-7; V: TRBV12-3/TRBV12-4; size: NA
CDR3: CASSQVTDQPQHF; J: TRBJ1-5; V: TRBV4-1; size: NA
CDR3: CASSLTGSRLYEQYF; J: TRBJ2-7; V: TRBV27; size: NA
CDR3: CASSQEKGTGGAGYTF; J: TRBJ1-2; V: TRBV4-1; size: NA
CDR3: CASSVQDTQYF; J: TRBJ2-3; V: TRBV5-4; size: NA
CDR3: CASSVDAGSDTEAFF; J: TRBJ1-1; V: TRBV9; size: few
CDR3: CASSLGHSNYGYTF; J: TRBJ1-2; V: TRBV6-6; size: NA
CDR3: CASSLNGGADEQFF; J: TRBJ2-1; V: TRBV7-3; size: NA
CDR3: CASSYEGRSYNEQFF; J: TRBJ2-1; V: TRBV6-5; size: NA
CDR3: CASSRTGASYEQYF; J: TRBJ2-7; V: TRBV2; size: NA
CDR3: CASSIGSGGINQPQHF; J: TRBJ1-5; V: TRBV19; size: NA
CDR3: CASSLLGLGQGATEAFF; J: TRBJ1-1; V: TRBV27; size: NA
CDR3: CASSLEAGGLGGTEAFF; J: TRBJ1-1; V: TRBV5-1; size: NA
CDR3: CASIRTAANYGYTF; J: TRBJ1-2; V: TRBV6-4; size: NA
CDR3: CASGLQANTEAFF; J: TRBJ1-1; V: TRBV5-1; size: NA
CDR3: CASSLLAGYEQYF; J: TRBJ2-7; V: TRBV19; size: NA
CDR3: CASTESPMNTEAFF; J: TRBJ1-1; V: TRBV19; size: NA
CDR3: CSFRDRPNSPLHF; J: TRBJ1-6; V: TRBV29-1; size: NA
CDR3: CASSEWSTEAFF; J: TRBJ1-1; V: TRBV6-1; size: NA
CDR3: CATSDIGGDEAEQFF; J: TRBJ2-1; V: TRBV24-1; size: NA
CDR3: CASSMGAGTGELFF; J: TRBJ2-2; V: TRBV19; size: NA
CDR3: CAISDSAANYGYTF; J: TRBJ1-2; V: TRBV10-3; size: NA
CDR3: CASTPGARETQYF; J: TRBJ2-5; V: TRBV11-2; size: NA
CDR3: CASSFGGWGSYNSPLHF; J: TRBJ1-6; V: TRBV5-6; size: NA
CDR3: CASSPRERLNSPLHF; J: TRBJ1-6; V: TRBV9; size: NA
CDR3: CASSEGGGYGYTF; J: TRBJ1-2; V: TRBV6-1; size: NA
CDR3: CASSPRLALGNEQFF; J: TRBJ2-1; V: TRBV11-2; size: NA
CDR3: CASSPPQRTNTGELFF; J: TRBJ2-2; V: TRBV7-9; size: NA
CDR3: CSIRTEAYEQYF; J: TRBJ2-7; V: TRBV29-1; size: NA
CDR3: CASERGGQGKGEQYF; J: NA; V: TRBV6-5; size: NA
CDR3: CASSKLGRGSDTQYF; J: TRBJ2-3; V: TRBV21-1; size: NA
CDR3: CASSLKTGEGDTQYF; J: TRBJ2-3; V: TRBV3-1/TRBV3-2; size: NA
CDR3: CASQGRAGYTF; J: TRBJ1-2; V: TRBV12-3/TRBV12-4; size: NA
CDR3: CASSQTKAGGREQYF; J: TRBJ2-7; V: TRBV3-1/TRBV3-2; size: NA
CDR3: CASSVEGQGAGVGYTF; J: TRBJ1-2; V: TRBV9; size: NA
CDR3: CASSQPGQGIYGYTF; J: TRBJ1-2; V: TRBV4-2; size: NA